The present entry profiles one T cell receptor (beta chain) with its context. Its antigen is undetermined. This sample stems from a study of regulatory T cells in long-lasting Graves disease. With iRepertoire HTBI primers and Arm-PCR of CDR3 regions, TCR beta libraries were built. TCRdb re-called the multiplex PCR reads with MiXCR, one entry per CDR3 protein. The data hold under 500,000 distinct CDR3 sequences, with around 20% observed a single time. Documented time point: persistent/refractory GD, antithyroid drugs over 5 years with positive TRAb. Making the TCR library involved RNA that had been extracted from PBMCs. General study points: Persistent disease preferred TRBV28, TRBJ1-2 and TRBJ2-5.

Germline lookup yields CDR1 MNHEY and CDR2 SMNVEV (reference sequence). The CDR3 loop spans 15 amino acids. V was pared by 4 bases and J by 9 bases, with 19 bases between. The sequencing here drew on peripheral blood mononuclear cells (PBMCs), taken when the disease was refractory, from a patient treated with antithyroid drugs. The receptor's source is a female donor with Graves disease. The chain carries TRBV27 and TRBJ2-1; either TRBD1 or TRBD2 may fit D (5 bases each). The CDR3 is CASSSSGTGYSEQFF. The DNA of the CDR3 is TGTGCCAGCAGTTCCTCCGGGACGGGATACTCTGAGCAGTTCTTC.